This T cell receptor (beta chain) was found in a study of T cell changes during pregnancy in multiple sclerosis. Profiling relied on immunoSEQ multiplex PCR, and the TCRdb table lists in-frame clones only, not all of them. The repertoire holds roughly 100,000 clones, with roughly nine tenths as singletons. The CDR3 has 15 amino acids. The junction had 9 bases not matched to a gene; V was cut back by 5 bases and J by 8 bases. CDR1 and CDR2 (germline): SGHTA, FQGNSA. This receptor was obtained from a female donor with multiple sclerosis, enrolled in a pregnancy study. The chain is built from TRBV7-2 and TRBJ1-4, with 9 bases fitting TRBD1. The starting material was peripheral blood, obtained after pregnancy. CDR3 DNA: TGTGCCAGCAGCGTCTCCGGGACAGGGCGAGAAAAACTGTTTTTT. Encoded protein: CASSVSGTGREKLFF.